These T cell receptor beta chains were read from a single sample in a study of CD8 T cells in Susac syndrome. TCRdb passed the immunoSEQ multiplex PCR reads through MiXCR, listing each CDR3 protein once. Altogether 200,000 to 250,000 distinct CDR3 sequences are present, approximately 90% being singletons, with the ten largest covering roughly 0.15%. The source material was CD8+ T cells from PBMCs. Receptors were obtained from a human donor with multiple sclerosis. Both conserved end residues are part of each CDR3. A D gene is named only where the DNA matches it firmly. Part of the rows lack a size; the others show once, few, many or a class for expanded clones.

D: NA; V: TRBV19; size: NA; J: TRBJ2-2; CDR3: CASTVRLDTGELFF; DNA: TGTGCCAGTACGGTGCGACTGGACACCGGGGAGCTGTTTTTT
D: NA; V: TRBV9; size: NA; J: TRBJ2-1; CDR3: CASSVESFPQEQFF; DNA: TGTGCCAGCAGCGTAGAGTCTTTCCCCCAGGAGCAGTTCTTC
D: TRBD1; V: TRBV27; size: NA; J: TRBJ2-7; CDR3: CASGRDSSYEQYF; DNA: TGTGCCAGCGGCCGGGACAGCTCCTACGAGCAGTACTTC
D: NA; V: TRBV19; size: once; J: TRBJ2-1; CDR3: CASTPSGGGQVAFF; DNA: TGTGCCAGTACCCCAAGTGGGGGAGGTCAGGTAGCGTTCTTC
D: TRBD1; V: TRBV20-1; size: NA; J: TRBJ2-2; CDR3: CSAADRGTGELFF; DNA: TGCAGTGCTGCCGACAGGGGCACCGGGGAGCTGTTTTTT
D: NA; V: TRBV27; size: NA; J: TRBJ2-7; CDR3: CASGGTGNYEQYF; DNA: TGTGCCTCGGGGGGGACAGGGAACTACGAGCAGTACTTC
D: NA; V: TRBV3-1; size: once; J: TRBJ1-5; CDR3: CASSLTVYHQPQHF; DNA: TGTGCCAGCAGCCTTACAGTGTATCATCAGCCCCAGCATTTT
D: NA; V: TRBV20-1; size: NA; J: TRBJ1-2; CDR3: CSASPEDRTATF; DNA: TGCAGTGCTAGCCCGGAGGATAGAACCGCCACCTTC
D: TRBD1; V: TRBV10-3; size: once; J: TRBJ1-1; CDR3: CAIRRDRGGTEAFF; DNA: TGTGCCATCAGGAGGGACAGGGGGGGCACTGAAGCTTTCTTT
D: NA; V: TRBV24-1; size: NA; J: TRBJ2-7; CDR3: CATSTRERSYEQYF; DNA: TGTGCCACCAGTACCCGGGAGCGGAGCTACGAGCAGTACTTC
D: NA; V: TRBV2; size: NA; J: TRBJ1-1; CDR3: CASSETSGVTEAFF; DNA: TGTGCCAGCAGTGAAACGTCGGGGGTCACTGAAGCTTTCTTT
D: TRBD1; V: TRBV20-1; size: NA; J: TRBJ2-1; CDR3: CSARDPWTGSYNEQFF; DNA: TGCAGTGCTAGAGATCCCTGGACAGGGAGTTACAATGAGCAGTTCTTC
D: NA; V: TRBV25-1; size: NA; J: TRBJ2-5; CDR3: CASSDWGQETQYF; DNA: TGTGCCAGCAGTGATTGGGGCCAAGAGACCCAGTACTTC
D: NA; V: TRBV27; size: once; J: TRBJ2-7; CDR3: CASSFSQESSYEQYF; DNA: TGTGCCAGCAGTTTCTCTCAGGAGAGCTCCTACGAGCAGTACTTC
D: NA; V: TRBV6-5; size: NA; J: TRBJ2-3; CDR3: CASSYASTDTQYF; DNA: TGTGCCAGCAGTTACGCCAGCACAGATACGCAGTATTTT
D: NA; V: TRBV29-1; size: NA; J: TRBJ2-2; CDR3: CSVDSDTGELFF; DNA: TGCAGCGTTGATTCGGACACCGGGGAGCTGTTTTTT
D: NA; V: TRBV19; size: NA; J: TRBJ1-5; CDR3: CASSIEGVQPQHF; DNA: TGTGCCAGTAGTATCGAGGGGGTTCAGCCCCAGCATTTT
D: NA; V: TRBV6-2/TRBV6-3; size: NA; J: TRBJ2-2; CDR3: CATRRKPPGTGELFF; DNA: TGTGCCACGAGGCGGAAACCACCGGGCACCGGGGAGCTGTTTTTT
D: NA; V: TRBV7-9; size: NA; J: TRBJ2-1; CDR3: CASSSEAERAPYNEQFF; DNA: TGTGCCAGCAGCTCGGAGGCAGAAAGGGCCCCATACAATGAGCAGTTCTTC
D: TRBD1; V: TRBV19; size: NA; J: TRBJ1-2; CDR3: CASSRDSGDYGYTF; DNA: TGTGCCAGTAGTAGGGACAGTGGGGACTATGGCTACACCTTC
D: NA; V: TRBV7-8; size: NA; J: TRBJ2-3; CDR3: CASSLAVSSTDTQYF; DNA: TGTGCCAGCAGCTTAGCGGTTTCTAGCACAGATACGCAGTATTTT
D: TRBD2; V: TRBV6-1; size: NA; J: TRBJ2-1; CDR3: CASRSFWREVAYNEQFF; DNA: TGTGCCAGCAGATCCTTCTGGCGGGAGGTAGCCTACAATGAGCAGTTCTTC
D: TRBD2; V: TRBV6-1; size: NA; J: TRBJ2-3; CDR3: CASSVRRGGTDTQYF; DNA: TGTGCCAGCAGTGTCCGGCGGGGGGGCACAGATACGCAGTATTTT
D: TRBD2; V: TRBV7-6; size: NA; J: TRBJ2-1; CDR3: CASSAGLAGLEQFF; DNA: TGTGCCAGCAGCGCGGGACTAGCGGGACTTGAGCAGTTCTTC
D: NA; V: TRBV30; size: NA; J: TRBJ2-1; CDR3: CAWSDATGWLFF; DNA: TGTGCCTGGAGTGACGCGACAGGCTGGTTGTTCTTC
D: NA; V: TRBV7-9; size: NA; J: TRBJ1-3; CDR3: CASSLLAASGNTIYF; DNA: TGTGCCAGCAGCTTATTGGCAGCCTCTGGAAACACCATATATTTT
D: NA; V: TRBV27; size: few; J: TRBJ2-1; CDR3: CASSFTGYNEQFF; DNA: TGTGCCAGCAGTTTCACAGGGTACAATGAGCAGTTCTTC
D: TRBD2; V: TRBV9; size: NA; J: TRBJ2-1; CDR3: CASSAPSGLAGEGSSYNEQFF; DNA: TGTGCCAGCAGCGCGCCCTCGGGACTAGCGGGAGAAGGGTCCTCCTACAATGAGCAGTTCTTC
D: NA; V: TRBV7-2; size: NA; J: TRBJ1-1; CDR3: CASTGGNRMNTEAFF; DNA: TGTGCCAGCACCGGAGGGAACAGAATGAACACTGAAGCTTTCTTT
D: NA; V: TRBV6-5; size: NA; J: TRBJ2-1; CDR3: CASGLKSSYNEQFF; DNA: TGTGCCAGCGGCTTGAAAAGCTCCTACAATGAGCAGTTCTTC
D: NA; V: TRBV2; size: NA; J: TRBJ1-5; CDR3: CASSGPPGQPPDQPQHF; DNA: TGTGCCAGCAGTGGCCCCCCCGGACAGCCCCCCGATCAGCCCCAGCATTTT
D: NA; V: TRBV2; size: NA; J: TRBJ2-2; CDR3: CASSATEANTGELFF; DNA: TGTGCCAGCAGTGCTACTGAAGCGAACACCGGGGAGCTGTTTTTT
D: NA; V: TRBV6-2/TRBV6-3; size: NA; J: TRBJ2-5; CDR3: CASSPISARAYQETQYF; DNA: TGTGCCAGCAGTCCGATATCGGCCAGGGCGTACCAAGAGACCCAGTACTTC
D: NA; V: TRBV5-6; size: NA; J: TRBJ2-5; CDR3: CASSPGDLGTQYF; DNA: TGTGCCAGCAGCCCAGGAGATTTGGGGACCCAGTACTTC
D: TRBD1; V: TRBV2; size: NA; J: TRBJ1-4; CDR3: CASSSGGAASNEKLFF; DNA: TGTGCCAGCAGCTCAGGGGGCGCGGCGTCTAATGAAAAACTGTTTTTT
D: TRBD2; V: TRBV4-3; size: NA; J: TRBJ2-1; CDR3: CASSQGLAGGPNNEQFF; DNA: TGCGCCAGCAGCCAGGGATTAGCGGGAGGGCCAAACAATGAGCAGTTCTTC
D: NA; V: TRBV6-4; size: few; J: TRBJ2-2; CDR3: CASSENDDTGELFF; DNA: TGTGCCAGCAGTGAAAATGACGACACCGGGGAGCTGTTTTTT
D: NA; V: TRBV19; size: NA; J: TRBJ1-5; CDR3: CASRDGNQPQHF; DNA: TGTGCCAGCCGGGACGGCAATCAGCCCCAGCATTTT
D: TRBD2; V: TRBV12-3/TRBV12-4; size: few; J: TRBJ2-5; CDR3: CASSLGGGQETQYF; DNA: TGTGCCAGCAGTTTGGGGGGGGGACAAGAGACCCAGTACTTC
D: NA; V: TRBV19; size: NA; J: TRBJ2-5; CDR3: CASSLARQETQYF; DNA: TGTGCCAGTAGCTTGGCGCGGCAAGAGACCCAGTACTTC
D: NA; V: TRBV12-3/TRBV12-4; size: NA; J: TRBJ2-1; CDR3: CASSFGLGYNEQFF; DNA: TGTGCCAGCAGTTTTGGGTTAGGCTACAATGAGCAGTTCTTC
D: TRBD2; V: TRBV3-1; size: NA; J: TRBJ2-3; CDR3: CASSQVGLASGDTQYF; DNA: TGTGCCAGCAGCCAAGTAGGACTAGCGTCCGGGGATACGCAGTATTTT
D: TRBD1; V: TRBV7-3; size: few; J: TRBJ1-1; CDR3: CASSSGQGNTEAFF; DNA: TGTGCCAGCAGTTCGGGACAGGGGAACACTGAAGCTTTCTTT
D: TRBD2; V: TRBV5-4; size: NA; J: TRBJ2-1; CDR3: CASSFRGGSYNEQFF; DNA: TGTGCCAGCAGCTTCCGCGGGGGGTCCTACAATGAGCAGTTCTTC
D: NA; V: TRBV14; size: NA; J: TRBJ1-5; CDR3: CASSQDRGSYQPQHF; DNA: TGTGCCAGCAGCCAAGACAGGGGCAGCTATCAGCCCCAGCATTTT
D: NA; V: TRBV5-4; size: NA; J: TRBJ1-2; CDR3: CASSGVDGSGGYTF; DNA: TGTGCCAGCAGCGGGGTTGATGGGTCGGGTGGCTACACCTTC
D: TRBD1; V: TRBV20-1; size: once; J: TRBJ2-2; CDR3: CSALGQGVKPGELFF; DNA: TGCAGTGCCCTCGGACAGGGGGTCAAACCCGGGGAGCTGTTTTTT
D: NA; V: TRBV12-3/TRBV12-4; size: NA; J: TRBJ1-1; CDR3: CASSLWDPPHTEAFF; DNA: TGTGCCAGCAGTTTGTGGGACCCCCCACACACTGAAGCTTTCTTT
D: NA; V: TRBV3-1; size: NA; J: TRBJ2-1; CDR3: CASSSAGDFNNEQFF; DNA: TGTGCCAGCAGCTCGGCCGGGGACTTCAACAATGAGCAGTTCTTC
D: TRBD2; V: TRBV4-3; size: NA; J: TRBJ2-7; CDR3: CASSPRNSGTYEQYF; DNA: TGCGCCAGCAGCCCCCGGAATAGCGGGACCTACGAGCAGTACTTC
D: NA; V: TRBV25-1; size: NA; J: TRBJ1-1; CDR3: CASSRGGGINEAFF; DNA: TGTGCCAGCAGCCGAGGGGGTGGAATCAATGAAGCTTTCTTT
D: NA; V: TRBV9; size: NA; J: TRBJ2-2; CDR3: CASSVEPGAGELFF; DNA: TGTGCCAGCAGCGTAGAACCCGGCGCCGGGGAGCTGTTTTTT
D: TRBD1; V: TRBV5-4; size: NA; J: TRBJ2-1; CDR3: CASSLDGTGAYNEQFF; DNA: TGTGCCAGCAGCTTGGACGGGACAGGGGCCTACAATGAGCAGTTCTTC
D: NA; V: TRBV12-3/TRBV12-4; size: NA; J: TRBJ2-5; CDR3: CASSHPGTGLQETQYF; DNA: TGTGCCAGCAGCCACCCCGGGACGGGGCTCCAAGAGACCCAGTACTTC
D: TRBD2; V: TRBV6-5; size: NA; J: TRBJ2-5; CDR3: CASSYSASGGADQETQYF; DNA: TGTGCCAGCAGTTACTCTGCAAGCGGGGGGGCGGACCAAGAGACCCAGTACTTC
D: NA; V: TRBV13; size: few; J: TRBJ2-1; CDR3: CASSLGGGSYNEQFF; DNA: TGTGCCAGCAGCTTAGGAGGGGGATCATACAATGAGCAGTTCTTC
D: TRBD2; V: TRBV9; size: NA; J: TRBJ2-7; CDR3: CASSAGTSVSEQYF; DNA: TGTGCCAGCAGCGCCGGGACTAGCGTAAGCGAGCAGTACTTC
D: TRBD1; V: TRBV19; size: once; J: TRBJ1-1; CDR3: CASTLTGGTEAFF; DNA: TGTGCCAGTACCTTGACAGGGGGCACTGAAGCTTTCTTT
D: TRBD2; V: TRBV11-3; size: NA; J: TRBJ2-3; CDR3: CASSLGLAGSTDTQYF; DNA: TGTGCCAGCAGCTTGGGACTAGCGGGGTCCACAGATACGCAGTATTTT